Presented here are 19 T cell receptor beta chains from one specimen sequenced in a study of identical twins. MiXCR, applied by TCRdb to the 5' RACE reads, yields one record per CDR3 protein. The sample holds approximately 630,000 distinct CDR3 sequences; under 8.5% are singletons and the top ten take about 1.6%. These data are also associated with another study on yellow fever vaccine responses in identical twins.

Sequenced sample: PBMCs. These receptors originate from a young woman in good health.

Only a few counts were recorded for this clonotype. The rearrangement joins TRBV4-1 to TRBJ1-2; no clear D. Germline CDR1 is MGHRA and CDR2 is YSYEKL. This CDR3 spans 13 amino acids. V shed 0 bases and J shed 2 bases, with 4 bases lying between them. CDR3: CASSQEYNYGYTF. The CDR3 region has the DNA TGCGCCAGCAGCCAAGAGTACAACTATGGCTACACCTTC.

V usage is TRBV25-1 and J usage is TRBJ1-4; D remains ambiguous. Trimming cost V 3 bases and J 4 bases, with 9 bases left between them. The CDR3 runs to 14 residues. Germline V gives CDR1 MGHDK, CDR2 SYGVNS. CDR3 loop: CASSDRLFNEKLFF. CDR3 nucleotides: TGTGCCAGCAGTGATCGACTGTTTAATGAAAAACTGTTTTTT.

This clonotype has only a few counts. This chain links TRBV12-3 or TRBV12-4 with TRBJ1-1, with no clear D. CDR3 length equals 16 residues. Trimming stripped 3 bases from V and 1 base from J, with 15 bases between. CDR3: CASSFGRAPKNTEAFF. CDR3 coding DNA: TGTGCCAGCAGTTTTGGAAGGGCTCCTAAGAACACTGAAGCTTTCTTT.

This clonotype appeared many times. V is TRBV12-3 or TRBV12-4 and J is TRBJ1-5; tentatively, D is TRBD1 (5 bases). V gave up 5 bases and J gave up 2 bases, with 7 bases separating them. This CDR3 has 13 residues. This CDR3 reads CASSMGGNQPQHF. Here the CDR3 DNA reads TGTGCCAGCAGTATGGGGGGCAATCAGCCCCAGCATTTT.

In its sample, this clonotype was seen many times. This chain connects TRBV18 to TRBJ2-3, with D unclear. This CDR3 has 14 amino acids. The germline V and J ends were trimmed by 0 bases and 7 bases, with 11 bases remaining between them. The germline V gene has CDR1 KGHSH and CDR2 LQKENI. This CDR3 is CASSPPSYTNTQYF. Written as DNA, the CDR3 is TGTGCCAGCTCACCACCGAGTTATACAAATACGCAGTATTTT.

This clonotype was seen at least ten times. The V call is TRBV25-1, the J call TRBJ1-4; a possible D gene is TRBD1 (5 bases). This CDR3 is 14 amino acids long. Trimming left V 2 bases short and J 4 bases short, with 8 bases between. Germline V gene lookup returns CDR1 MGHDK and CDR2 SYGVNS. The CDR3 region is CASSERGGNEKLFF. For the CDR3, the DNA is TGTGCCAGCAGTGAACGGGGGGGTAATGAAAAACTGTTTTTT.

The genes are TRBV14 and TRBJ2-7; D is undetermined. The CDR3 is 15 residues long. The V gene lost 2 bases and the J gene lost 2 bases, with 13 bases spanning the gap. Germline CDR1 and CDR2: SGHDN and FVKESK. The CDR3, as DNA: TGTGCCAGCAGCCAACTGCGGAGTCCGGCCTACGAGCAGTACTTC. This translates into CASSQLRSPAYEQYF.

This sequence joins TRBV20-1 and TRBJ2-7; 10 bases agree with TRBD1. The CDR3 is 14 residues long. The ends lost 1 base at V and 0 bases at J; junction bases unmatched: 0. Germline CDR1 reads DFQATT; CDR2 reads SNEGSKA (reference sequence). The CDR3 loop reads CSARGQGASYEQYV. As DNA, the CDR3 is TGCAGTGCTAGAGGACAGGGGGCCTCCTACGAGCAGTACGTC.

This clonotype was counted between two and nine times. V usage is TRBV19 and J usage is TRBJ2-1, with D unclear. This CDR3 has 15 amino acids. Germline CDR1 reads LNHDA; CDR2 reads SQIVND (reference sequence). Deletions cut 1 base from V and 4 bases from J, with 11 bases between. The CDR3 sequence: CASSIVGPMYNEQFF. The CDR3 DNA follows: TGTGCCAGTAGTATAGTTGGACCAATGTACAATGAGCAGTTCTTC.

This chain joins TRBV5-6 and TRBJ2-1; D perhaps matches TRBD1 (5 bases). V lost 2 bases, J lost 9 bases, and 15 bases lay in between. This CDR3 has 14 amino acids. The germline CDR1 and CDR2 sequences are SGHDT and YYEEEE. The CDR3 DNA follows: TGTGCCAGCAGCTTAGGGGTTGATTTACGTGAGCAGTTCTTC. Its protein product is CASSLGVDLREQFF.

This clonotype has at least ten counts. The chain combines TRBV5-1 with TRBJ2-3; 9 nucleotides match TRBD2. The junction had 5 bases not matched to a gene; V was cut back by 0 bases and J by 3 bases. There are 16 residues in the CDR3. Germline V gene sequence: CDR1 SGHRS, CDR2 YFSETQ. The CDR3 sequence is CASSLVSGSRTDTQYF. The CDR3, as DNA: TGCGCCAGCAGCTTGGTTAGCGGGAGTCGAACAGATACGCAGTATTTT.

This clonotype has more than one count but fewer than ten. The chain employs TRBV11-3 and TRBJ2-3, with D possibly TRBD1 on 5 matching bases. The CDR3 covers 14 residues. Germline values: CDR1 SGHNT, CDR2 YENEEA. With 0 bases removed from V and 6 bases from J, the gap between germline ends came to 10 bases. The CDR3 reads CASSLEGPVDTQYF. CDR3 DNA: TGTGCCAGCAGCTTAGAGGGGCCGGTCGATACGCAGTATTTT. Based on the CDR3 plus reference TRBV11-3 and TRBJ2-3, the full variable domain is EAGVVQSPRYKIIEKKQPVAFWCNPISGHNTLYWYLQNLGQGPELLIRYENEEAVDDSQLPKDRFSAERLKGVDSTLKIQPAELGDSAVYLCASSLEGPVDTQYFGPGTRLTVL.

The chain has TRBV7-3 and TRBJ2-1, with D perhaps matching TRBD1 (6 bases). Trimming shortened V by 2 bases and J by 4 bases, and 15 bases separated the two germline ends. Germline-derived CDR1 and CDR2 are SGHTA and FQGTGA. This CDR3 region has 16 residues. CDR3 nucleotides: TGTGCCAGCAGCTTACTGGGGGCCCCGAATTACAATGAGCAGTTCTTC. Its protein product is CASSLLGAPNYNEQFF.

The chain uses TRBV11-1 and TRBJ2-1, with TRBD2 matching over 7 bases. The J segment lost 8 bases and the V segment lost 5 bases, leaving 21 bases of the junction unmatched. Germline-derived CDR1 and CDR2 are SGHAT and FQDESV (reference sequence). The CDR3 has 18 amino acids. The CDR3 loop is CASSPNTGGLSIGHEQFF. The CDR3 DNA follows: TGTGCCAGCAGCCCCAATACGGGGGGACTATCTATTGGGCATGAGCAGTTCTTC.

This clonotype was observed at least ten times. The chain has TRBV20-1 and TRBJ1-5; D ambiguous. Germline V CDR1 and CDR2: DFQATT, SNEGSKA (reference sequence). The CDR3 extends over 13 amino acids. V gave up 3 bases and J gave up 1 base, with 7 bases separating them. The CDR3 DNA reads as TGCAGTGCTAGTGGTGGGAGCAATCAGCCCCAGCATTTT. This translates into CSASGGSNQPQHF.

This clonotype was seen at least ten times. The CDR3 bases are TGTGCCATCAGTGACTTCGGGACAGGGGGACCCAATGAGCAGTTCTTC. Residues: CAISDFGTGGPNEQFF. The V and J genes are TRBV10-3 and TRBJ2-1; 11 positions match TRBD1. Germline trimming cut 3 bases from V and 6 bases from J; bases unmatched to any gene: 7. Germline loops: CDR1 ENHRY, CDR2 SYGVKD. The CDR3 contains 16 residues.

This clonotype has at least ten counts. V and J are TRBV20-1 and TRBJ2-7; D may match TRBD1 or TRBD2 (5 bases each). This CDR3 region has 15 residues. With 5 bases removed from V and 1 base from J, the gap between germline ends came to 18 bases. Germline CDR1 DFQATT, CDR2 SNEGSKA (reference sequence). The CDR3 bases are TGCAGTGCTGCGTCCATGGAGGCAGGGTCCTACGAGCAGTACTTC. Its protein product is CSAASMEAGSYEQYF.

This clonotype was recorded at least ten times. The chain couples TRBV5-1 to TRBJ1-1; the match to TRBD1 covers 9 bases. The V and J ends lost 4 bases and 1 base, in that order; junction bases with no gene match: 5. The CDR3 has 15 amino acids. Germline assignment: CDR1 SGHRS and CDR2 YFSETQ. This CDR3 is CASSAPTGGNTEAFF. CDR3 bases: TGCGCCAGCAGCGCCCCGACAGGGGGGAACACTGAAGCTTTCTTT.

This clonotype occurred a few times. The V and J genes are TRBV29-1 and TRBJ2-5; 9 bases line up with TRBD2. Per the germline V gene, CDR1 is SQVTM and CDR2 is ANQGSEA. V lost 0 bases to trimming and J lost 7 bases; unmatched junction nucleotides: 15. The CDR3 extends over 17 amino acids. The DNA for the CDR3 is TGCAGCGTTGAAGATCCCCTAGGGCGGGGGGGCCAGGGGACCCAGTACTTC. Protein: CSVEDPLGRGGQGTQYF.